The clone carrying this T cell receptor (beta chain) appeared a few times. The record originates from a study of T-cell reconstitution after alpha-beta-depleted transplantation in children. Trimming cost V 6 bases and J 3 bases, with 14 bases left between them. CDR1 and CDR2 (germline): KGHSH, LQKENI. CDR3 size: 14 residues. Unique molecular identifiers were used in preparing the TCRbeta library. Using its own MiXCR run on the PCR reads, TCRdb lists one record per CDR3 protein. The top ten clones hold around 3% of a sample with 190,000 or so distinct CDR3 sequences, around 7% of them seen once. The V call is TRBV18, the J call TRBJ1-2; D gene uncertain. This TCR was recovered from a human donor who donated a stem cell graft to a child with Wiskott-Aldrich syndrome. The material sequenced was PBMCs from the stem cell graft donor, taken from the stem cell graft. The CDR3 sequence is CASSRGGPDYGYTF. CDR3 coding DNA: TGTGCCAGCTCCCGAGGCGGGCCCGACTATGGCTACACCTTC.